The next 22 T cell receptor beta chains were all read from a single sample in a study of blood T cells in healthy people across ages (dated by TCRdb to between 2014 and 2017). Library preparation was by 5' RACE. The reads were generated on an Illumina HiSeq 2500. A second PCR of roughly 7 to 11 cycles was run with a J-beta primer mix and a sample-barcoded 5' primer. Through fastp at Q25 and MiXCR, TCRdb rebuilt clones from the public reads, retaining in-frame beta chains. Every CDR3 protein is listed once, alongside the most common genes and DNA of its rows. The sample table lists about 1.1 million distinct CDR3 sequences, around two fifths of them with a count of one. Over 10% of the sample is taken by the ten largest. Source material: blood. The receptors shown here come from a man aged 18 to 30 in good health.

There are a few counts of this clonotype. The V gene is TRBV9, the J gene TRBJ2-2, with 8 bases fitting TRBD2. Germline lookup yields CDR1 SGDLS and CDR2 YYNGEE. With V trimmed by 0 bases and J by 1 base, 2 bases remained unmatched. This CDR3 spans 16 amino acids. CDR3 in amino acids: CASSVGLAMNTGELFF. For the CDR3, the DNA is TGTGCCAGCAGCGTAGGACTAGCGATGAACACCGGGGAGCTGTTTTTT.

There are a few counts of this clonotype. This chain links TRBV20-1 with TRBJ1-6; D not resolved. The V and J ends lost 6 bases and 5 bases respectively, with 11 bases between them. The CDR3 is made up of 13 amino acids. Germline CDR1 is DFQATT and CDR2 is SNEGSKA (reference sequence). CDR3 sequence reads: CSARTTHNSPLHF. The CDR3, as DNA: TGCAGTGCCAGAACCACTCATAATTCACCCCTCCACTTT.

The table lists this clonotype with many counts. V gene TRBV29-1 combines with J gene TRBJ1-2, with D tentatively TRBD1 (6 bases). The germline gives CDR1 SQVTM, CDR2 ANQGSEA. The CDR3 extends over 12 amino acids. The V gene lost 4 bases and the J gene lost 4 bases, with 10 bases spanning the gap. CDR3 DNA: TGCAGCGTTGGAGGACAGTCCTATGGCTACACCTTC. Translating gives CSVGGQSYGYTF.

This clonotype was counted only a few times. The chain is built from TRBV3-1 and TRBJ2-1; no clear D gene. The CDR3 is 13 amino acids. Trimming shortened V by 1 base and J by 9 bases, and 10 bases separated the two germline ends. CDR1 LGHDT and CDR2 YNNKEL come from the germline V gene (reference sequence). The CDR3 loop is CASSQVREGEQFF. The CDR3 nucleotides are TGTGCCAGCAGCCAAGTAAGGGAAGGTGAGCAGTTCTTC.

This clonotype showed up just a few times. The chain employs TRBV12-3 or TRBV12-4 and TRBJ1-5, with TRBD1 identical over 7 bases. V was pared by 6 bases and J by 6 bases, with 8 bases of the junction left unmatched. The CDR3 is 14 amino acids. CDR3 in DNA: TGTGCCAGCAGGGACACAGGGGCTGCTCAGCCCCAGCATTTT. It yields the protein CASRDTGAAQPQHF.

The rearrangement uses TRBV4-3 and TRBJ2-1; D is unclear. This CDR3 spans 13 amino acids. The V end was cut by 0 bases, the J end by 10 bases, with 10 bases between. CDR1 LGHNA and CDR2 YSLEER come from the germline V gene. In nucleotides, the CDR3 is TGCGCCAGCAGCCAAGAGTTCGGAAGCGAGCAGTTCTTC. Protein: CASSQEFGSEQFF.

V gene TRBV21-1 combines with J gene TRBJ2-4; TRBD1, the table's D call, lacks a check against the DNA. TRBV21-1 is recorded as a pseudogene. The CDR3 length is 18 residues. The CDR3 sequence is CASSKDQGSTIAKNIQYF. CDR3 in DNA: TGTGCCAGCAGCAAAGACCAGGGGTCGACGATAGCCAAAAACATTCAGTACTTC.

About this clonotype itself: Just one base apart from a much larger clone, this may be a read error. The chain has TRBV7-2 and TRBJ2-5, with D unresolved. Per the germline V gene, CDR1 is SGHTA and CDR2 is FQGNSA. Trimming cost V 5 bases and J 11 bases, with 12 bases left between them. The CDR3 spans 11 residues. The CDR3 DNA reads as TGTGCCAGCAGCCTCGATCATCAGCAGTACTTC. It encodes CASSLDHQQYF.

This clonotype was picked up a small number of times. This chain's CDR3 is CASSLYGTSGGEQFF. CDR3 DNA sequence: TGTGCCAGCAGTTTATATGGGACTAGCGGGGGCGAGCAGTTCTTC. The rearrangement joins TRBV28 to TRBJ2-1, with 14 bases identical to TRBD2. The CDR3 length is 15 residues. V trimming: 1 base; J trimming: 10 bases; junction bases outside the gene matches: 3. Looked up from germline, CDR1 is MDHEN and CDR2 is SYDVKM. The full variable domain, completed using reference TRBV28 and TRBJ2-1, is DVKVTQSSRYLVKRTGEKVFLECVQDMDHENMFWYRQDPGLGLRLIYFSYDVKMKEKGDIPEGYSVSREKKERFSLILESASTNQTSMYLCASSLYGTSGGEQFFGPGTRLTVL.

The V gene is TRBV10-3, the J gene TRBJ1-1; tentative D call: TRBD1 (5 bases). From germline, CDR1 is ENHRY and CDR2 SYGVKD. The CDR3 has 15 amino acids. The germline V and J ends were trimmed by 6 bases and 1 base, with 15 bases remaining between them. The CDR3 loop is CAISGTGRRNTEAFF. The CDR3 DNA is TGTGCCATCAGCGGGACGGGGCGAAGGAACACTGAAGCTTTCTTT.

This clonotype was observed a few times. V gene TRBV18 combines with J gene TRBJ2-5, with 7 bases fitting TRBD1. Germline CDR1 is KGHSH and CDR2 is LQKENI. With 4 bases clipped from V and 4 bases from J, the junction kept 6 bases outside the gene matches. CDR3 length: 14 residues. CDR3 sequence: CASSLRRQGETQYF. In DNA, the CDR3 is TGTGCCAGCTCACTTCGTCGACAGGGAGAGACCCAGTACTTC.

This clonotype was detected a few times. J is TRBJ2-1 and V is TRBV4-1; D possibly matches TRBD1 or TRBD2 (6 bases each). Trimming cost V 4 bases and J 5 bases, with 15 bases left between them. CDR3 length: 15 residues. In germline, CDR1 is MGHRA, CDR2 YSYEKL. The CDR3 DNA follows: TGCGCCAGCAGCCCATCGGGGGCCCTCGACAATGAGCAGTTCTTC. Translated: CASSPSGALDNEQFF.

The V gene is TRBV10-3, the J gene TRBJ1-1; D unresolved. V lost 10 bases and J 1 base, leaving 7 bases between the germline ends. This CDR3 region has 11 residues. Germline V gives CDR1 ENHRY, CDR2 SYGVKD. CDR3 in amino acids: CATRKNTEAFF. CDR3 nucleotide sequence: TGTGCCACCAGGAAGAACACTGAAGCTTTCTTT.

This clonotype has more than one count but fewer than ten. The rearrangement links TRBV20-1 to TRBJ2-3; D call uncertain. CDR1 is DFQATT, CDR2 SNEGSKA, per germline (reference sequence). The CDR3 is 12 residues long. V lost 3 bases to trimming and J lost 4 bases, with 8 bases between them. CDR3 DNA: TGCAGTGCTAGCCTAATTGCAGATACGCAGTATTTT. Translated, it gives CSASLIADTQYF.

This clonotype has just a few counts. The chain is built from TRBV12-3 or TRBV12-4 and TRBJ1-2; TRBD1 is a possible D gene (5 bases). The CDR3 has 13 amino acids. V was clipped by 5 bases and J by 4 bases, with 11 bases between them. This chain's CDR3 is CASSNGTPYGYTF. DNA of the CDR3: TGTGCCAGCAGTAACGGGACTCCCTATGGCTACACCTTC.

This clonotype has just a few counts. The genes are TRBV20-1 and TRBJ1-6; tentatively, D is TRBD1 (6 bases). Germline-derived CDR1 and CDR2 are DFQATT and SNEGSKA (reference sequence). The CDR3 runs 15 residues. V was cut by 5 bases and J by 6 bases, with 17 bases left in between. CDR3 protein: CSADIAGGSNSPLHF. The CDR3 nucleotides are TGCAGTGCTGATATAGCGGGGGGCTCTAATTCACCCCTCCACTTT.

The chain combines TRBV9 with TRBJ2-5; the D is unclear. This CDR3 spans 14 amino acids. Trimming removed 3 bases at V and 2 bases at J, with 11 bases between. From germline, CDR1 is SGDLS and CDR2 YYNGEE. In DNA, the CDR3 is TGTGCCAGCAGCGGGAGCTCAGCTCAAGAGACCCAGTACTTC. Amino acids: CASSGSSAQETQYF. Complete variable domain (other parts from reference TRBV9 and TRBJ2-5): DSGVTQTPKHLITATGQRVTLRCSPRSGDLSVYWYQQSLDQGLQFLIQYYNGEERAKGNILERFSAQQFPDLHSELNLSSLELGDSALYFCASSGSSAQETQYFGPGTRLLVL.

This clonotype was detected a few times. CDR3 residues: CASSPSRTTYGYTF. CDR3 nucleotides: TGTGCCAGCAGCCCCAGTCGGACTACCTATGGCTACACCTTC. The rearrangement joins TRBV9 to TRBJ1-2; D unclear. Germline values: CDR1 SGDLS, CDR2 YYNGEE. The CDR3 has 14 amino acids. V was clipped by 4 bases and J by 4 bases, with 14 bases between them.

This clonotype has just a few counts. The chain has TRBV5-5 and TRBJ1-5, with unresolved D. CDR1 is SGHKS, CDR2 YYEKEE, per germline (reference sequence). The CDR3 has 17 residues. V was pared by 4 bases and J by 0 bases, with 17 bases between. CDR3 loop: CASSPGSPAYSNQPQHF. CDR3 DNA: TGTGCCAGCAGCCCCGGCTCCCCGGCTTATAGCAATCAGCCCCAGCATTTT.

For the CDR3, the DNA is TGTGCCAGCAGCTCCGTAAGGGAGCAGTACTTC. Protein: CASSSVREQYF. The J gene is TRBJ2-7, the V gene TRBV7-2, with D unclear. The ends were cut back, 4 bases at V and 7 bases at J, with 8 bases in the middle. Germline lookup yields CDR1 SGHTA and CDR2 FQGNSA. The CDR3 extends over 11 amino acids. Full variable domain (remainder filled in from reference TRBV7-2 and TRBJ2-7): GAGVSQSPSNKVTEKGKDVELRCDPISGHTALYWYRQSLGQGLEFLIYFQGNSAPDKSGLPSDRFSAERTGGSVSTLTIQRTQQEDSAVYLCASSSVREQYFGPGTRLTVT.

The chain has TRBV20-1 and TRBJ1-1; D not certain. The germline CDR1 and CDR2 sequences are DFQATT and SNEGSKA (reference sequence). This CDR3 comprises 13 residues. V gave up 1 base and J gave up 1 base, with 7 bases separating them. For the CDR3, the DNA is TGCAGTGCTAGAGCTGAGGGGAACACTGAAGCTTTCTTT. It specifies CSARAEGNTEAFF.

The rearrangement joins TRBV6-5 to TRBJ2-2; the D gene could be TRBD1 or TRBD2 (5 bases each). V lost 7 bases and J 1 base, leaving 10 bases between the germline ends. The CDR3 loop spans 14 amino acids. Germline-derived CDR1 and CDR2 are MNHEY and SVGAGI. The CDR3 here is CASKRDGNTGELFF. CDR3 sequence (DNA): TGTGCCAGCAAAAGGGACGGGAACACCGGGGAGCTGTTTTTT.